The 31 T cell receptor beta chains below all came from one sample that was sequenced in a study of vaccination effects on CD4 cells after COVID-19. When around nine days of culture had elapsed, CD4+ T cells were isolated. The vaccine given was either BNT162b2 or mRNA-1273, in two doses. For these TCRs, the target antigens are not known. Libraries were prepared by immunoSEQ multiplex PCR; TCRdb keeps only in-frame clonotypes and omits some of them. The profile shows 42,000 or so clones, approximately 70% of them singletons. The starting material was CD4+ T cells from PBMCs cultured without peptide, obtained after COVID-19 vaccination. These TCRs come from a human donor who received a COVID-19 vaccine.

This chain uses TRBV21-1 with TRBJ1-2. TRBV21-1 is shown as a pseudogene. The CDR3 runs to 16 residues. This CDR3 is CASNLGLPQDRGGYTF. The CDR3, as DNA: TGTGCCAGCAATCTCGGACTTCCCCAGGACCGTGGTGGCTACACCTTC.

The V gene is TRBV5-4, the J gene TRBJ2-7; no clear D. The length of the CDR3 is 14 residues. The germline V gene has CDR1 SGHNT and CDR2 YYREEE (reference sequence). V gave up 0 bases and J gave up 2 bases, with 9 bases separating them. The CDR3, as DNA: TGTGCCAGCAGCTTGGTCGGAGAAGCCTACGAGCAGTACTTC. As protein: CASSLVGEAYEQYF.

This clone was picked up a small number of times. V usage is TRBV7-9 and J usage is TRBJ2-7; 11 bases align to TRBD1. The CDR3 loop spans 15 amino acids. V trimming: 3 bases; J trimming: 0 bases; junction bases outside the gene matches: 1. The germline CDR1 and CDR2 sequences are SEHNR and FQNEAQ (reference sequence). DNA for the CDR3: TGTGCCAGCAGCTTTGGGACAGGGGGCTCCTACGAGCAGTACTTC. It yields the protein CASSFGTGGSYEQYF.

The chain has TRBV6-6 and TRBJ1-4, with D perhaps TRBD1 (6 bases). The CDR3 has 12 residues. Germline CDR1 MNHNY, CDR2 SVGAGI (reference sequence). Trimming took 5 bases from V and 11 from J, leaving 12 bases between them. The chain's CDR3 is CASSTTGWKLFF. The CDR3 bases are TGTGCCAGCAGTACCACAGGGTGGAAACTGTTTTTT.

The V gene is TRBV5-4, the J gene TRBJ2-6; D perhaps matches TRBD1 (5 bases). V lost 0 bases and J 0 bases, leaving 7 bases between the germline ends. The CDR3 consists of 16 residues. CDR1 and CDR2 from the germline V gene are SGHNT and YYREEE (reference sequence). CDR3 loop: CASSLEGVSGANVLTF. As DNA, the CDR3 is TGTGCCAGCAGCTTGGAAGGGGTCTCTGGGGCCAACGTCCTGACTTTC.

The genes are TRBV27 and TRBJ2-5, with 10 bases fitting TRBD2. The V gene end was trimmed by 6 bases and the J gene end by 4 bases; junction bases not matched to a gene: 20. Germline V gene sequence: CDR1 MNHEY, CDR2 SMNVEV (reference sequence). The CDR3 has 19 residues. The CDR3 here is CASRRRRASGGPEAETQYF. CDR3 nucleotide sequence: TGTGCCAGCAGAAGGCGGCGCGCTAGCGGGGGCCCTGAAGCAGAGACCCAGTACTTC.

The rearrangement joins TRBV6-2 or TRBV6-3 to TRBJ2-5, with 7 bases fitting TRBD1. V lost 2 bases, J lost 9 bases, and 9 bases stayed unmatched. The CDR3 consists of 14 residues. Germline lookup yields CDR1 MNHEY and CDR2 SVGEGT. The CDR3 sequence: CASSYGSGTAAQYF. As DNA, the CDR3 is TGTGCCAGCAGTTACGGGTCAGGGACAGCGGCCCAGTACTTC.

There are a few counts of this clone. V gene TRBV5-5 combines with J gene TRBJ1-1, with 8 nucleotides matching TRBD1. This CDR3 has 14 residues. CDR1 is SGHKS, CDR2 YYEKEE, per germline (reference sequence). Losses at the gene ends were 0 bases for V and 3 bases for J; bases not matched to a gene: 1. The CDR3 here is CASSLDRGYTEAFF. The CDR3 region has the DNA TGTGCCAGCAGCTTGGACAGGGGGTACACTGAAGCTTTCTTT.

The chain carries TRBV9 and TRBJ2-2; 8 bases are shared with TRBD1. Looked up from germline, CDR1 is SGDLS and CDR2 is YYNGEE. The CDR3 runs 17 residues. Trimming cost V 0 bases and J 0 bases; bases outside gene matches: 4. CDR3 sequence reads: CASSVAMGQANTGELFF. The CDR3 DNA reads as TGTGCCAGCAGCGTAGCGATGGGACAGGCGAACACCGGGGAGCTGTTTTTT.

The chain couples TRBV6-5 to TRBJ2-7, with 10 nucleotides matching TRBD1. The ends lost 7 bases at V and 5 bases at J; junction bases unmatched: 11. The germline V gene encodes CDR1 MNHEY and CDR2 SVGAGI. CDR3 length: 15 residues. CDR3 bases: TGTGCCAGCATCTCCGCCGGGACAGGGGTTCACGAGCAGTACTTC. Translation gives CASISAGTGVHEQYF.

This clone turned up a few times. The chain recombines TRBV15 with TRBJ2-1; 7 nucleotides align to TRBD2. Germline CDR1 reads LNHNV; CDR2 reads YYDKDF (reference sequence). The CDR3 runs to 16 residues. With 2 bases clipped from V and 6 bases from J, the junction kept 10 bases outside the gene matches. DNA of the CDR3: TGTGCCACCAGCAGACCGGCCAGCGGGAAGGGCAATGAGCAGTTCTTC. Translating it yields CATSRPASGKGNEQFF.

The chain carries TRBV6-4 and TRBJ1-2; 12 nucleotides line up with TRBD1. Per germline, CDR1 MRHNA and CDR2 SNTAGT. J was trimmed by 2 bases and V by 2 bases; bases with no gene match: 3. This CDR3 has 16 amino acids. As DNA, the CDR3 is TGTGCCAGCAGTGACACGGGACAGGGGGCAAACTATGGCTACACCTTC. It yields the protein CASSDTGQGANYGYTF.

The V gene is TRBV5-1, the J gene TRBJ2-3; D gene ambiguous. The CDR3 is made up of 13 amino acids. V lost 0 bases and J lost 2, with 4 bases in between. Germline CDR1 reads SGHRS; CDR2 reads YFSETQ. The DNA for the CDR3 is TGCGCCAGCAGCTTGGTCAACACAGATACGCAGTATTTT. This gives the protein CASSLVNTDTQYF.

This sequence joins TRBV6-6 and TRBJ1-2, with no clear D. V was clipped by 6 bases and J by 4 bases, with 12 bases between them. The CDR3 loop spans 13 amino acids. CDR1 is MNHNY and CDR2 is SVGAGI in the germline V gene (reference sequence). CDR3 nucleotides: TGTGCCAGCAGGATGGACGGATCCTATGGCTACACCTTC. Its protein product is CASRMDGSYGYTF.

The J gene is TRBJ2-1, the V gene TRBV6-5; tentatively, D is TRBD2 (7 bases). Trimming removed 2 bases at V and 8 bases at J, with 13 bases between. The CDR3 has 14 residues. From germline, CDR1 is MNHEY and CDR2 SVGAGI. The CDR3 coding sequence is TGTGCCAGCAGTTACGGCGGGGGCCGTGATGAGCAGTTCTTC. Protein: CASSYGGGRDEQFF.

The V gene is TRBV6-5, the J gene TRBJ1-2, with no clear D. CDR1 and CDR2 from the germline V gene are MNHEY and SVGAGI. The CDR3 has 13 amino acids. The germline V and J ends were trimmed by 6 bases and 6 bases, with 14 bases remaining between them. CDR3 protein: CASSRVGIDGYTF. In nucleotides, the CDR3 is TGTGCCAGCAGCCGAGTGGGGATAGATGGCTACACCTTC.

The chain carries TRBV27 and TRBJ2-2, with 14 bases lining up with TRBD2. V gave up 4 bases and J gave up 6 bases; unmatched junction bases: 4. The CDR3 totals 16 residues. In germline, CDR1 is MNHEY, CDR2 SMNVEV (reference sequence). The CDR3 is CASSSRLAGGAGELFF. CDR3 DNA sequence: TGTGCCAGCAGTTCTAGACTAGCGGGGGGGGCCGGGGAGCTGTTTTTT.

This clone was seen just once. The chain recombines TRBV4-1 with TRBJ2-1, with 11 positions matching TRBD2. CDR3 length: 13 amino acids. Germline CDR1 MGHRA, CDR2 YSYEKL. Trimming cost V 2 bases and J 15 bases; bases outside gene matches: 6. The DNA of the CDR3 is TGCGCCAGCAGCCAAACGGGACTAGCGGTCTTGTTCTTC. Amino acid sequence: CASSQTGLAVLFF.

This chain uses TRBV7-9 with TRBJ1-6; 8 bases fit TRBD1. From germline, CDR1 is SEHNR and CDR2 FQNEAQ (reference sequence). This CDR3 has 14 amino acids. J was trimmed by 10 bases and V by 5 bases; bases with no gene match: 7. The CDR3 here is CASSQGPGGSPLHF. The CDR3 DNA follows: TGTGCCAGCAGCCAGGGACCAGGGGGCTCACCCCTCCACTTT.

The gene calls are TRBV6-1 and TRBJ1-6; D is uncertain. CDR1 and CDR2 (germline): MNHNS, SASEGT. CDR3 length: 15 amino acids. The V end lost 3 bases, the J end lost 0 bases, and 6 bases lay between the germline ends. The CDR3 DNA follows: TGTGCCAGCAGTGAGAGTAGCTCCTATAATTCACCCCTCCACTTT. This codes for CASSESSSYNSPLHF.

The CDR3 sequence: CASSVDGVNTEAFF. Here the CDR3 DNA reads TGTGCCAGTAGTGTGGACGGCGTGAACACTGAAGCTTTCTTT. V gene TRBV19 combines with J gene TRBJ1-1; no clear D. V was pared by 5 bases and J by 0 bases, with 10 bases between. The CDR3 spans 14 residues. Germline V gene sequence: CDR1 LNHDA, CDR2 SQIVND (reference sequence).

The V call is TRBV5-6, the J call TRBJ1-1; tentatively, D is TRBD1 (6 bases). Germline assignment: CDR1 SGHDT and CDR2 YYEEEE. This CDR3 is 13 amino acids long. Trimming shortened V by 2 bases and J by 11 bases, and 16 bases separated the two germline ends. Here the CDR3 DNA reads TGTGCCAGCAGCTTTGAGGGAGGAAGGGGGGCTTTCTTT. Its protein product is CASSFEGGRGAFF.

This clone was counted between two and nine times. The chain couples TRBV7-6 to TRBJ1-6; D not resolved. This CDR3 comprises 15 residues. V lost 3 bases to trimming and J lost 7 bases, with 13 bases between them. Germline assignment: CDR1 SGHVS and CDR2 FNYEAQ. CDR3 in DNA: TGTGCCAGCAGCTTCCTCGGGGATGGGAATTCACCCCTCCACTTT. This translates into CASSFLGDGNSPLHF. The whole variable domain, remainder taken from reference TRBV7-6 and TRBJ1-6, is GAGVSQSPRYKVTKRGQDVALRCDPISGHVSLYWYRQALGQGPEFLTYFNYEAQQDKSGLPNDRFSAERPEGSISTLTIQRTEQRDSAMYRCASSFLGDGNSPLHFGNGTRLTVT.

The V call is TRBV7-9, the J call TRBJ1-1; maybe TRBD1 (6 bases). CDR1 is SEHNR, CDR2 FQNEAQ, per germline (reference sequence). V lost 1 base, J lost 4 bases, and 13 bases lay in between. The CDR3 totals 15 residues. The CDR3 loop is CASSLERGGTTEAFF. The CDR3 DNA reads TGTGCCAGCAGCTTAGAGAGGGGGGGGACCACTGAAGCTTTCTTT. The full variable domain, rest sourced from reference TRBV7-9 and TRBJ1-1, is DTGVSQNPRHKITKRGQNVTFRCDPISEHNRLYWYRQTLGQGPEFLTYFQNEAQLEKSRLLSDRFSAERPKGSFSTLEIQRTEQGDSAMYLCASSLERGGTTEAFFGQGTRLTVV.

This clone has only a few counts. The chain's CDR3 is CASSQALRYEQYF. The CDR3 nucleotides read TGTGCCAGCAGCCAAGCTCTAAGGTACGAGCAGTACTTC. This chain connects TRBV14 to TRBJ2-7; no clear D. Trimming cost V 1 base and J 4 bases, with 8 bases left between them. The CDR3 spans 13 residues. CDR1 and CDR2 (germline): SGHDN, FVKESK. The full variable domain, with the rest looked up from reference TRBV14 and TRBJ2-7, is EAGVTQFPSHSVIEKGQTVTLRCDPISGHDNLYWYRRVMGKEIKFLLHFVKESKQDESGMPNNRFLAERTGGTYSTLKVQPAELEDSGVYFCASSQALRYEQYFGPGTRLTVT.

CDR3 protein: CASGEGFSGNTIYF. In nucleotides, the CDR3 is TGTGCTAGTGGTGAAGGGTTTTCTGGAAACACCATATATTTT. This chain joins TRBV12-5 and TRBJ1-3; D not resolved. CDR1 LGHNT and CDR2 FRNRAP come from the germline V gene. The CDR3 consists of 14 residues. Trimming took 5 bases from V and 1 from J, leaving 9 bases between them.

The CDR3 sequence: CASSFSRGFAEAFF. CDR3 nucleotides: TGTGCCAGCAGCTTTTCTCGAGGGTTTGCTGAAGCTTTCTTT. V gene TRBV7-9 combines with J gene TRBJ1-1, with no clear D. CDR3 length equals 14 residues. The germline V gene encodes CDR1 SEHNR and CDR2 FQNEAQ (reference sequence). V was trimmed by 3 bases and J by 6 bases, leaving 14 bases between them.

J is TRBJ2-7 and V is TRBV29-1; 12 bases are shared with TRBD1. Per germline, CDR1 SQVTM and CDR2 ANQGSEA. Trimming took 4 bases from V and 6 from J; bases not matched to a gene: 4. The length of the CDR3 is 13 residues. In DNA, the CDR3 is TGCAGCGTTGGTGGGGACAGGGGGCTCGAGCAGTACTTC. Translation gives CSVGGDRGLEQYF.

V gene TRBV6-5 combines with J gene TRBJ2-7, with unresolved D. V shed 2 bases and J shed 7 bases, with 15 bases lying between them. The germline V gene has CDR1 MNHEY and CDR2 SVGAGI. There are 14 residues in the CDR3. CDR3 sequence reads: CASSYGPPSSEQYF. The CDR3 nucleotides are TGTGCCAGCAGTTACGGTCCTCCCTCGAGTGAGCAGTACTTC.

This sequence joins TRBV5-8 and TRBJ1-1; 11 bases line up with TRBD1. Germline V gene sequence: CDR1 SGHTS, CDR2 YDEGEE. After removal of 4 bases from V and 4 bases from J, the junction contained 3 bases not matched to a gene. The CDR3 is 14 amino acids. For the CDR3, the DNA is TGTGCCAGCAGCCTTGGACAGGGGGCCACTGAAGCTTTCTTT. It yields the protein CASSLGQGATEAFF.

V usage is TRBV5-1 and J usage is TRBJ2-1; 7 bases are a match to TRBD2. V shed 0 bases and J 9 bases; nucleotides not matched to a gene: 6. This CDR3 is 14 amino acids long. Germline loops: CDR1 SGHRS, CDR2 YFSETQ. DNA for the CDR3: TGCGCCAGCAGCTTGGTAGCGACTAGCAGTGAGCAGTTCTTC. Its protein is CASSLVATSSEQFF.